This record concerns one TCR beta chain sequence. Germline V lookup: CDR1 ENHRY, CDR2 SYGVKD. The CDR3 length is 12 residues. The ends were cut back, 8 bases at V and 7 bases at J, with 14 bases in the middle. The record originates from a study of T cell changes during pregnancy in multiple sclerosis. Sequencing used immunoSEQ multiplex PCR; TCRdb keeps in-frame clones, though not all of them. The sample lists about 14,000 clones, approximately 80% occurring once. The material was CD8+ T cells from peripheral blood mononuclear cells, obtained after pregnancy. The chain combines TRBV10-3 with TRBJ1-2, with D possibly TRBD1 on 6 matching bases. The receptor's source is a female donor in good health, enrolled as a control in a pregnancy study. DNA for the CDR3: TGTGCCATCCCTACAGGGAGAGGTGGCTACACCTTC. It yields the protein CAIPTGRGGYTF.